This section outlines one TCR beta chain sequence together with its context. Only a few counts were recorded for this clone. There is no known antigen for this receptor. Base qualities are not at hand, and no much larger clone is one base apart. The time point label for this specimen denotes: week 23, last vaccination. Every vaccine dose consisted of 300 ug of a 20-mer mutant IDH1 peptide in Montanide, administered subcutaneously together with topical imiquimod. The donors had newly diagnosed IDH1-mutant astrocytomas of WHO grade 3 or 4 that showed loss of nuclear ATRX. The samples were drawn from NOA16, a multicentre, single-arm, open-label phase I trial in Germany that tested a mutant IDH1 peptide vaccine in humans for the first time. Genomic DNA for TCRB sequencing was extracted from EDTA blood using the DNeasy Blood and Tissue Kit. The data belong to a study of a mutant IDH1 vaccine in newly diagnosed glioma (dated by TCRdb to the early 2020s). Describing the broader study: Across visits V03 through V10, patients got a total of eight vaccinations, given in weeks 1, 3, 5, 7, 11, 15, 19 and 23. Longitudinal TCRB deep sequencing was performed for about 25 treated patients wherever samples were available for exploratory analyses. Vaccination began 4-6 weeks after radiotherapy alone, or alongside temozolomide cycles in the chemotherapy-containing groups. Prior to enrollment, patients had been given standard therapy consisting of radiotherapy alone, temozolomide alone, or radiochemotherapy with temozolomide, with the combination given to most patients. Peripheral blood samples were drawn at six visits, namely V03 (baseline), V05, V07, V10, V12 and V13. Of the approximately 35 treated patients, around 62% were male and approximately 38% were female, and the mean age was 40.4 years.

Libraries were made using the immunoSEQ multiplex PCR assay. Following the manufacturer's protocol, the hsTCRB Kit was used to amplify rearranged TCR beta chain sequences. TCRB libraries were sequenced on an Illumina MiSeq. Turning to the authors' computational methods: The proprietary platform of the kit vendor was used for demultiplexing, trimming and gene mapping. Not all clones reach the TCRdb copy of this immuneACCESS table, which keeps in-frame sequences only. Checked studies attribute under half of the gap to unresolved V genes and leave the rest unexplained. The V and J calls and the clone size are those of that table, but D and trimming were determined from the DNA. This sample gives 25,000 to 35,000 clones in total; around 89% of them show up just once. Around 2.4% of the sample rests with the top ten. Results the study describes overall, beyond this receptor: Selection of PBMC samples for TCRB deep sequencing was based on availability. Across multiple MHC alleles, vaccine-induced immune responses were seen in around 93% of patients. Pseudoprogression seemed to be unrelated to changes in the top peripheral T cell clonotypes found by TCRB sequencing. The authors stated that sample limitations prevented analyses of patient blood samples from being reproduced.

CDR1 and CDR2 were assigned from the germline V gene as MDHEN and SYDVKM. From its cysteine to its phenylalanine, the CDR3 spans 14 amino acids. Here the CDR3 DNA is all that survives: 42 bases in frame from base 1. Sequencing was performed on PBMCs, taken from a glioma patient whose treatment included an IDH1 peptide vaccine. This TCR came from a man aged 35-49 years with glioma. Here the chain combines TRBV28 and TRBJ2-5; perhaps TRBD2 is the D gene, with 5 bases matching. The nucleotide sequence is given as TGTGCTGCGACCGGGAAAGCACCGAAAGAGACCCAGTACTTC. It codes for CAATGKAPKETQYF.